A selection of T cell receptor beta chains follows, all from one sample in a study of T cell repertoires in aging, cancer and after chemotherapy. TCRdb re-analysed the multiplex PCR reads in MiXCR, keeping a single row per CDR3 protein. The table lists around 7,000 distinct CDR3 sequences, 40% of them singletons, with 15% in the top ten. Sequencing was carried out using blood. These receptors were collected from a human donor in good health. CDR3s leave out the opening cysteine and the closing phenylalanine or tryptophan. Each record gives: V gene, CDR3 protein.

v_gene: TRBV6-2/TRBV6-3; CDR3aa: ASSYSGVGGMKTQY
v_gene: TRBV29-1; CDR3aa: SVCRGMGGELF
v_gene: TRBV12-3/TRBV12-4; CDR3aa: ASRTDRARDEQY
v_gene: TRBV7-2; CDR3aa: ASSLGQHNEQF
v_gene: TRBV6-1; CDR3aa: TSSYTTGLTYGYT
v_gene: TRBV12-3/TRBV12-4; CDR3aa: ASSLFTPGKNIQY
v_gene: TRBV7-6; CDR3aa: ASSLERGGVGQPQH
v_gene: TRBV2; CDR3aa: ASSEIQGDSPLH
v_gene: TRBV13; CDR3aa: ASSFDRYGYT
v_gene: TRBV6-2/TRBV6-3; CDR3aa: ASQRGGQETQY
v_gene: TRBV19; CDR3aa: ASNTGLATETQY
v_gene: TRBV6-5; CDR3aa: ASSYSADPYEQY
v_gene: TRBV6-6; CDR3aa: ASSQGQGGPPLH
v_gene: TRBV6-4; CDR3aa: ASSAGDGDTQY
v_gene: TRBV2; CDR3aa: ASSDPRESNEKLF
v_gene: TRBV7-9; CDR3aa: ASSLGQGNGYT
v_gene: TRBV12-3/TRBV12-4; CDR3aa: ASSFSAGREY
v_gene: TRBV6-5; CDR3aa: ASTDSLSNYGYT
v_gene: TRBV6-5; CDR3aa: ASSYGGGGRTDTQY
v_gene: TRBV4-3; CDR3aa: ASSQDWGTGAGELF
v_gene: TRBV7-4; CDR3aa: ASSDRGASVYEQY